This T cell receptor beta chain was sequenced for a study of blood T cell repertoires in COVID-19. Study in general: The cDNA or gDNA used as material had been derived from T cells, B-cell-depleted T cells, or PBMCs.

Researchers sorted participants into cohorts using their self-reported clinical history. Donors in Cohort 3 who had recovered were those with two negative PCRs, healthcare professional clearance, or resolution of their symptoms. Per the study methods: Amplification of reference gene primers was used by the study to estimate nucleated cell counts. TCRdb's copy holds only in-frame clones and misses some; the assay was immunoSEQ multiplex PCR. That table is the source of V, J and clone size, and D and trimming were worked out from the DNA. The table shows hundreds of thousands of clones, with roughly 86% occurring only once. Deletions cut 4 bases from V and 2 bases from J, with 13 bases between. The CDR3 consists of 15 residues. Germline CDR1 and CDR2: KGHSH and LQKENI.

The origin of this receptor is a woman aged 50 to 65 who had recovered from COVID-19. Specimen: PBMCs or T cells enriched from blood (not recorded which). This rearrangement joins TRBV18 to TRBJ2-3, with D possibly TRBD2 on 6 matching bases. CDR3 nucleotides: TGTGCCAGCTCACGACTCGGCGGGGTCACAGATACGCAGTATTTT. This encodes CASSRLGGVTDTQYF.